A selection of T cell receptor beta chains follows, all from one sample in a study of technical replicates of blood from a few donors. Clones were sequenced by immunoSEQ multiplex PCR, and TCRdb holds only the in-frame ones, with some missing. The repertoire holds tens of thousands of clones, with nearly 95% as singletons. The specimen sequenced was PBMCs. Source of these receptors: a human donor in good health. Some clones in this sample may be carry-over from other donors' samples. Both conserved end residues are part of each CDR3. D genes are given only for firm matches. Clone size is shown for a subset of rows, as once, few, many or a class of expanded clone.

>-|TRBJ2-3|-|TRBV7-3
CASSFRIPDTQYF
TGTGCCAGCAGCTTCAGGATTCCAGATACGCAGTATTTT
>-|TRBJ2-7|TRBD1|TRBV25-1
CASSPRTGSYEQYF
TGTGCCAGCAGTCCGCGGACAGGGTCCTACGAGCAGTACTTC
>-|TRBJ2-3|-|TRBV4-2
CASSQAVGGRRASDTQYF
TGTGCCAGCAGCCAAGCGGTGGGTGGGAGGCGGGCCTCCGATACGCAGTATTTT
>-|TRBJ1-6|TRBD1|TRBV4-3
CASSQDSDRASPLHF
TGCGCCAGCAGCCAAGATAGTGACAGGGCTTCACCCCTCCACTTT
>-|TRBJ2-1|TRBD1|TRBV7-2
CASSPSGQAYNEQFF
TGTGCCAGCAGCCCGTCGGGACAGGCATACAATGAGCAGTTCTTC
>-|TRBJ2-3|TRBD2|TRBV7-8
CASSLIPGGGSDTQYF
TGTGCCAGCAGCTTAATCCCCGGGGGGGGGTCAGATACGCAGTATTTT
>-|TRBJ2-5|TRBD2|TRBV5-1
CASSYLAGGPKTQYF
TGCGCCAGCAGCTATCTAGCGGGGGGCCCTAAAACCCAGTACTTC
>-|TRBJ2-1|TRBD2|TRBV7-9
CASSLDLAGGLGNEQFF
TGTGCCAGCAGCTTAGACTTAGCGGGAGGGCTCGGCAATGAGCAGTTCTTC
>-|TRBJ2-1|TRBD2|TRBV19
CASSIGASGRADEQFF
TGTGCCAGTAGTATAGGAGCTAGCGGGAGGGCCGATGAGCAGTTCTTC
>-|TRBJ1-5|TRBD1|TRBV7-9
CASSLGTGSSNQPQHF
TGTGCCAGCAGCTTAGGGACAGGGTCGAGCAATCAGCCCCAGCATTTT
>-|TRBJ1-1|-|TRBV4-1
CASSDGSGGWNTEAFF
TGCGCCAGCAGCGACGGATCGGGAGGCTGGAACACTGAAGCTTTCTTT
>few|TRBJ1-2|TRBD1|TRBV30
CASYRDRAFSYGYTF
TGTGCCTCGTACCGGGACAGGGCGTTTTCCTATGGCTACACCTTC
>-|TRBJ2-7|TRBD1|TRBV5-1
CASSLGTGWYEQYF
TGCGCCAGCAGCTTAGGGACAGGGTGGTACGAGCAGTACTTC
>-|TRBJ1-1|-|TRBV5-6
CASSFGRGTEAFF
TGTGCCAGCAGCTTTGGGAGGGGCACTGAAGCTTTCTTT
>-|TRBJ2-3|TRBD1|TRBV5-8
CASSFDRGRGADTQYF
TGTGCCAGCAGCTTCGACAGGGGGCGCGGCGCAGATACGCAGTATTTT
>-|TRBJ1-5|TRBD1|TRBV7-6
CASSEETGAPTYF
TGTGCCAGCAGCGAAGAGACAGGGGCTCCCACGTATTTT
>-|TRBJ2-1|-|TRBV13
CASSLLGQSNYNEQFF
TGTGCCAGCAGCTTACTGGGGCAATCCAATTACAATGAGCAGTTCTTC
>-|TRBJ2-5|-|TRBV6-5
CASRSEEETQYF
TGTGCCAGCAGGAGTGAGGAAGAGACCCAGTACTTC
>-|TRBJ2-7|-|TRBV7-9
CASSQGGDEYF
TGTGCCAGCAGCCAAGGCGGGGATGAGTACTTC
>-|TRBJ1-1|TRBD1|TRBV20-1
CSARGQGGAFF
TGCAGTGCTAGGGGACAGGGGGGAGCTTTCTTT
>-|TRBJ1-6|-|TRBV18
CASSPLGQRNSPLHF
TGTGCCAGCTCACCGCTAGGACAGCGGAATTCACCCCTCCACTTT
>-|TRBJ1-1|TRBD1|TRBV14
CASSQRQGNLVTEAFF
TGTGCCAGCAGCCAGCGACAGGGAAATTTGGTAACTGAAGCTTTCTTT
>-|TRBJ2-7|-|TRBV21-1
CASISRRAHEQYF
TGTGCCAGCATCTCGCGCAGGGCCCACGAGCAGTACTTC
>-|TRBJ1-5|-|TRBV2
CASRGEQGRQPQHF
TGTGCCAGCAGGGGAGAACAGGGAAGGCAGCCCCAGCATTTT
>-|TRBJ2-3|-|TRBV23-1
CASSPGAGATDTQYF
TGCGCCAGCAGTCCAGGGGCGGGAGCAACAGATACGCAGTATTTT
>-|TRBJ2-1|-|TRBV29-1
CSVEASYNEQFF
TGCAGCGTTGAGGCCTCCTACAATGAGCAGTTCTTC
>-|TRBJ2-7|-|TRBV5-6
CASSLNSHEQYF
TGTGCCAGCAGCTTGAACAGCCACGAGCAGTACTTC